These 16 T cell receptor beta chains were all obtained from the same sample, sequenced in a study of OX40 agonist ivuxolimab in advanced cancers. The library was made by the immunoSEQ multiplex PCR assay. TCRdb carries this immuneACCESS record with in-frame sequences only. Its versions omit some clonotypes, under half of them owing to an unresolved V gene in the studies checked, with the rest unexplained. Counted in this sample were roughly 13,000 clones; 70% to 80% of them appeared once. The ten largest clones take up 16% of the sample. The sequencing here drew on CD4+ or CD8+ T cells sorted from blood, taken in a trial of the OX40 agonist ivuxolimab. These receptors were obtained from an adult with an advanced solid tumor such as melanoma, head and neck, liver or kidney cancer.

The chain combines TRBV7-8 with TRBJ2-1, with a possible D match to TRBD1 (7 bases). The germline CDR1 and CDR2 sequences are SGHVS and FQNEAQ. V gave up 4 bases and J gave up 4 bases, with 14 bases separating them. This CDR3 is 15 amino acids long. CDR3 region: CASSSTGAGYNEQFF. CDR3 nucleotides: TGTGCCAGCAGCTCAACAGGGGCGGGGTACAATGAGCAGTTCTTC.

Comment on this clone: Germline is not matched at one junction end, which may reflect a read error. The chain recombines TRBV9 with TRBJ2-2; D is ambiguous. Germline assignment: CDR1 SGDLS and CDR2 YYNGEE. The CDR3 contains 15 residues. The DNA for the CDR3 is TGTGCCAGCAGCCCTTTTTCGACGAAAACCGGGGAGCTGTTTTTT. This translates into CASSPFSTKTGELFF.

V gene TRBV7-8 combines with J gene TRBJ2-3; 10 nucleotides match TRBD2. Germline lookup yields CDR1 SGHVS and CDR2 FQNEAQ. V was pared by 5 bases and J by 3 bases, with 11 bases of the junction left unmatched. This CDR3 region has 17 residues. The CDR3 is CASSPSERGGWTDTQYF. For the CDR3, the DNA is TGTGCCAGCAGCCCCTCGGAGCGGGGGGGCTGGACAGATACGCAGTATTTT. Full variable domain (outside the CDR3, taken from reference TRBV7-8 and TRBJ2-3): GAGVSQSPRYKVAKRGQDVALRCDPISGHVSLFWYQQALGQGPEFLTYFQNEAQLDKSGLPSDRFFAERPEGSVSTLKIQRTQQEDSAVYLCASSPSERGGWTDTQYFGPGTRLTVL.

The CDR3, as DNA: TGTGCAGTCACTAGCGGGGGGCCGGAGACCCAGTACTTC. Its protein product is CAVTSGGPETQYF. The chain has TRBV7-6 and TRBJ2-5; TRBD2 matches 12 bases. Germline CDR1 and CDR2: SGHVS and FNYEAQ. This CDR3 comprises 13 residues. The variable domain in full, with the rest retrieved from reference TRBV7-6 and TRBJ2-5, is GAGVSQSPRYKVTKRGQDVALRCDPISGHVSLYWYRQALGQGPEFLTYFNYEAQQDKSGLPNDRFSAERPEGSISTLTIQRTEQRDSAMYRCAVTSGGPETQYFGPGTRLLVL.

This sequence joins TRBV5-1 and TRBJ1-1, with no clear D. Germline V CDR1 and CDR2: SGHRS, YFSETQ. Trimming left V 4 bases short and J 4 bases short, with 14 bases between. CDR3 size: 14 residues. The DNA for the CDR3 is TGCGCCAGCAGCCCCCGTTCCGGGCCCACTGAAGCTTTCTTT. Its translation is CASSPRSGPTEAFF.

The chain uses TRBV6-1 and TRBJ1-1; D not resolved. Trimming removed 5 bases from V and 0 bases from J, with 7 bases in between. Germline V lookup: CDR1 MNHNS, CDR2 SASEGT. The CDR3 is made up of 13 amino acids. CDR3 nucleotide sequence: TGTGCCAGCAGTAAAAGGTTGAACACTGAAGCTTTCTTT. Translation: CASSKRLNTEAFF.

The chain recombines TRBV28 with TRBJ2-3; 10 bases agree with TRBD2. The CDR3 length is 16 residues. CDR1 is MDHEN and CDR2 is SYDVKM in the germline V gene. The junction had 6 bases not matched to a gene; V was cut back by 2 bases and J by 4 bases. The CDR3 DNA is TGTGCCAGCAGTTTAAGAAGCGGGGGGGACGCAGATACGCAGTATTTT. Its translation: CASSLRSGGDADTQYF.

In its sample, this clone ranks as medium-sized. The chain couples TRBV6-5 to TRBJ1-5, with TRBD1 identical over 10 bases. The length of the CDR3 is 14 residues. Trimming cost V 6 bases and J 6 bases; bases outside gene matches: 5. Germline V gene lookup returns CDR1 MNHEY and CDR2 SVGAGI. CDR3 amino acids: CASSDRGRGQPQHF. CDR3 DNA sequence: TGTGCCAGCAGCGACAGGGGGCGGGGTCAGCCCCAGCATTTT.

The DNA for the CDR3 is TGCGCCAGCAGCCAAGCTTGGGGGTTCCACGAGCAGTACTTC. It codes for CASSQAWGFHEQYF. The rearrangement links TRBV4-3 to TRBJ2-7; D may match TRBD1 or TRBD2 (5 bases each). Germline-derived CDR1 and CDR2 are LGHNA and YSLEER. The CDR3 consists of 14 residues. The ends were cut back, 1 base at V and 5 bases at J, with 12 bases in the middle.

This clone is judged medium-sized. The chain is built from TRBV4-1 and TRBJ1-1; 8 bases align to TRBD1. The CDR3 loop spans 15 amino acids. Germline CDR1 MGHRA, CDR2 YSYEKL. Losses at the gene ends were 8 bases for V and 1 base for J; bases not matched to a gene: 9. In DNA form, the CDR3 reads TGCGCCAGCCGCGAACGGGACAGGAAGAACACTGAAGCTTTCTTT. The encoded protein is CASRERDRKNTEAFF.

This clone was counted a few times. The V call is TRBV7-9, the J call TRBJ2-7; perhaps TRBD2 as D (5 bases). V dropped 6 bases and J dropped 6 bases, with 12 bases sitting between them. The CDR3 totals 12 residues. Germline CDR1 is SEHNR and CDR2 is FQNEAQ (reference sequence). The CDR3 here is CASSEGSSEQYF. The CDR3 DNA follows: TGTGCCAGCAGTGAGGGTTCCAGCGAGCAGTACTTC. Full variable domain (rest looked up from reference TRBV7-9 and TRBJ2-7): DTGVSQNPRHKITKRGQNVTFRCDPISEHNRLYWYRQTLGQGPEFLTYFQNEAQLEKSRLLSDRFSAERPKGSFSTLEIQRTEQGDSAMYLCASSEGSSEQYFGPGTRLTVT.

The chain combines TRBV2 with TRBJ2-5; no clear D gene. The CDR3 totals 13 residues. Germline V gives CDR1 SNHLY, CDR2 FYNNEI. With 6 bases removed from V and 5 bases from J, the gap between germline ends came to 13 bases. CDR3 protein: CASRATRRETQYF. The CDR3 nucleotides are TGTGCCAGCAGGGCGACTCGAAGGGAGACCCAGTACTTC.

The rearrangement uses TRBV21-1 and TRBJ2-4. TRBV21-1 is marked as a pseudogene. This CDR3 comprises 15 residues. CDR3 nucleotides: TGTGCCAGCAGCAAAGTTCTGGGGGAAGAGAACATTCAGTACTTC. Its translation is CASSKVLGEENIQYF.

The chain is built from TRBV12-2 and TRBJ2-7; TRBD2, the D gene given by the table, was not confirmed from the DNA. TRBV12-2 is tagged as a pseudogene. The CDR3 is 13 residues long. The chain's CDR3 is CASRFQGGIEQYF. As DNA, the CDR3 is TGTGCAAGTCGCTTTCAGGGAGGCATCGAGCAGTACTTC.

The chain employs TRBV28 and TRBJ1-6, with D unclear. V lost 5 bases, J lost 8 bases, and 13 bases lay in between. CDR1 and CDR2 from the germline V gene are MDHEN and SYDVKM. The CDR3 contains 14 residues. DNA of the CDR3: TGTGCCAGCAGTGCACGGATCCGGGATTCACCCCTCCACTTT. As protein: CASSARIRDSPLHF.

Only a few counts were recorded for this clone. The rearrangement joins TRBV19 to TRBJ2-7; D remains unclear. V was pared by 1 base and J by 3 bases, with 10 bases between. Germline assignment: CDR1 LNHDA and CDR2 SQIVND (reference sequence). The CDR3 totals 14 residues. The CDR3 is CASSIGNQFYEQYF. The CDR3 coding sequence is TGTGCCAGTAGTATAGGGAACCAGTTCTACGAGCAGTACTTC. The variable domain in full, with the rest retrieved from reference TRBV19 and TRBJ2-7, is DGGITQSPKYLFRKEGQNVTLSCEQNLNHDAMYWYRQDPGQGLRLIYYSQIVNDFQKGDIAEGYSVSREKKESFPLTVTSAQKNPTAFYLCASSIGNQFYEQYFGPGTRLTVT.